This TCR beta chain came from a study of response to subunit inactivated influenza vaccine. Study results and caveats: The authors suggested that every seasonal influenza vaccination recruits few new T cells.

Concerning this clonotype itself: No antigen is known for it.

CDR1 SNHLY and CDR2 FYNNEI come from the germline V gene. This CDR3 is 14 amino acids long. Trimming removed 4 bases at V and 1 base at J, with 10 bases between. One entry per CDR3 protein, called by TCRdb with MiXCR from the RT-PCR reads. The data contain over 750,000 distinct CDR3 sequences, 21% of them seen just once; the ten biggest clones take up about 9.4%. The chain recombines TRBV2 with TRBJ2-5; tentative D call: TRBD1 (5 bases). This specimen was PBMCs from blood, taken 5 to 6 days after vaccination. This sequence was found in a man aged 50 to 60 who received an inactivated influenza vaccine. CDR3 bases: TGTGCCAGCAGTGCGGCGACAGTCCAAGAGACCCAGTACTTC. Amino acids: CASSAATVQETQYF. The whole variable domain, remainder taken from reference TRBV2 and TRBJ2-5, is EPEVTQTPSHQVTQMGQEVILRCVPISNHLYFYWYRQILGQKVEFLVSFYNNEISEKSEIFDDQFSVERPDGSNFTLKIRSTKLEDSAMYFCASSAATVQETQYFGPGTRLLVL.